This T cell receptor (beta chain) was sequenced for a study of brain T cells in children with intractable seizures. Regarding the study as a whole: Only CDR3 sequence similarity suggested viral specificity, without known HCMV serostatus. Clones missing pre-surgery may reflect undersampling of that blood sample.

The table came from immunoSEQ multiplex PCR; TCRdb's copy has only in-frame clones and leaves some out. The data show 62,000 or so clones, approximately 94% seen once. As for this clone: Its target is unknown.

This clonotype originated in a boy younger than two with focal cortical dysplasia and intractable seizures. This sample comprised peripheral blood, obtained at surgery.

The DNA for the CDR3 is TGCGCCAGCCGGGACAGGGCTGGAAACACCATATATTTT. As protein: CASRDRAGNTIYF. The V and J genes are TRBV5-1 and TRBJ1-3; 9 positions agree with TRBD1. The CDR3 is 13 amino acids. V lost 7 bases and J lost 2; bases outside the gene matches: 1. The germline V gene encodes CDR1 SGHRS and CDR2 YFSETQ.